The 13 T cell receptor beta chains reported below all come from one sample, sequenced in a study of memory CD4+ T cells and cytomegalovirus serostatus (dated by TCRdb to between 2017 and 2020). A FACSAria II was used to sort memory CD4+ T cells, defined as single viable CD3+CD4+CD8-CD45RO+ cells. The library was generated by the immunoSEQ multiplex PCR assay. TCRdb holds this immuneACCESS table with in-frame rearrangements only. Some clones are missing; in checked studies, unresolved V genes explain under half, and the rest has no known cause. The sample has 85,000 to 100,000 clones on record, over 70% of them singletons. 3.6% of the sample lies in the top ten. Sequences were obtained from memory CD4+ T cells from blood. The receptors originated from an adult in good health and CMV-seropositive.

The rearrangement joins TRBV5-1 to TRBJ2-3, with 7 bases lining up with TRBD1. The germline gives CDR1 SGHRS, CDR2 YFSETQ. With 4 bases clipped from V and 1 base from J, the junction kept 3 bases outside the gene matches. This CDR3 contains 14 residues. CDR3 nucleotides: TGCGCCAGCAGCGGGCAGGGGGGCACAGATACGCAGTATTTT. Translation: CASSGQGGTDTQYF.

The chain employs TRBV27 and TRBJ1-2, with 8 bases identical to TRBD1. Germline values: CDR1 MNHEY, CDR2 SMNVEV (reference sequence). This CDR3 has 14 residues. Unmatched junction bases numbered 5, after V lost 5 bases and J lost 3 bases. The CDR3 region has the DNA TGTGCCAGCAGTCCGGACAGGGTCCACTATGGCTACACCTTC. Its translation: CASSPDRVHYGYTF.

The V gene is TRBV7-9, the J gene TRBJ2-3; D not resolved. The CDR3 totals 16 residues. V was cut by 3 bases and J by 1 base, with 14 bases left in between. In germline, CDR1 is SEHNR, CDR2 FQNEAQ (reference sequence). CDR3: CASSLDISGRTDTQYF. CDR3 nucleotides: TGTGCCAGCAGCTTGGATATTTCGGGCCGCACAGATACGCAGTATTTT.

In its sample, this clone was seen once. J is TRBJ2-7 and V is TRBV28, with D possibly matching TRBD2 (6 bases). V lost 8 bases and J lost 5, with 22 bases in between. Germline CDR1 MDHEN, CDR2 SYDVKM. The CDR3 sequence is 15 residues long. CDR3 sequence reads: CASSLPGTGYNEQYF. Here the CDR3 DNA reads TGTGCCAGCTCTCTCCCGGGGACTGGCTACAACGAGCAGTACTTC.

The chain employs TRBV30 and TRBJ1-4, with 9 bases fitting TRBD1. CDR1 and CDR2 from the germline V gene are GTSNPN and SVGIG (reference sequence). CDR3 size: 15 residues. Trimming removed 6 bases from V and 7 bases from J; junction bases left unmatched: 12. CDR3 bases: TGTGCCTGCACAGGGGGCGCCGGGAGCGTTGAAAAACTGTTTTTT. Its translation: CACTGGAGSVEKLFF. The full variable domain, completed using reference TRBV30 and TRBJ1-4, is SQTIHQWPATLVQPVGSPLSLECTVEGTSNPNLYWYRQAAGRGLQLLFYSVGIGQISSEVPQNLSASRPQDRQFILSSKKLLLSDSGFYLCACTGGAGSVEKLFFGSGTQLSVL.

The CDR3 loop is CASSYSGTPNGEQYF. The CDR3 DNA reads as TGTGCCAGCAGTTACTCGGGGACGCCAAATGGGGAGCAGTACTTC. This chain links TRBV6-6 with TRBJ2-7; D assignment may be TRBD1 or TRBD2 (5 bases each). Germline CDR1 MNHNY, CDR2 SVGAGI (reference sequence). V was cut by 0 bases and J by 7 bases, with 16 bases left in between. The CDR3 covers 15 residues.

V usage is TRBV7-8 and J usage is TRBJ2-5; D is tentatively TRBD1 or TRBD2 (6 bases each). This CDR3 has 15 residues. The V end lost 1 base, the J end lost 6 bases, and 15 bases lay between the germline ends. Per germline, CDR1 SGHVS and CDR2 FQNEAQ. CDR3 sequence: CASSLVPGAGKTQYF. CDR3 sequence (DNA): TGTGCCAGCAGCTTAGTGCCGGGGGCGGGTAAGACCCAGTACTTC. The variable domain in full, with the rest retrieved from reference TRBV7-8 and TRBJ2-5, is GAGVSQSPRYKVAKRGQDVALRCDPISGHVSLFWYQQALGQGPEFLTYFQNEAQLDKSGLPSDRFFAERPEGSVSTLKIQRTQQEDSAVYLCASSLVPGAGKTQYFGPGTRLLVL.

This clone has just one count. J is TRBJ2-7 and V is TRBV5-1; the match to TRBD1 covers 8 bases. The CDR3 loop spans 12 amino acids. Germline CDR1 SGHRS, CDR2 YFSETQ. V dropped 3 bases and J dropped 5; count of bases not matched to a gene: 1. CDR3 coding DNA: TGCGCCAGCAGCTGGACAGGGCACGAGCAGTACTTC. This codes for CASSWTGHEQYF.

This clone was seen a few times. The CDR3 region is CATQGWSDTQYF. The CDR3 nucleotides are TGTGCCACTCAAGGTTGGTCAGATACGCAGTATTTT. This rearrangement joins TRBV18 to TRBJ2-3; no firm D call. The ends were cut back, 10 bases at V and 4 bases at J, with 12 bases in the middle. Germline V CDR1 and CDR2: KGHSH, LQKENI. The CDR3 length is 12 residues.

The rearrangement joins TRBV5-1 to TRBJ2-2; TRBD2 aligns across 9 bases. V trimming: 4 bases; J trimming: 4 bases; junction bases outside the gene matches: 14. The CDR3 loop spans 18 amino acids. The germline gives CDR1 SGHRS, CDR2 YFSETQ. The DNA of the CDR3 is TGCGCCAGCAGCCCCAATAGCGGGAGTGCCAAGGGCACCGGGGAGCTGTTTTTT. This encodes CASSPNSGSAKGTGELFF.

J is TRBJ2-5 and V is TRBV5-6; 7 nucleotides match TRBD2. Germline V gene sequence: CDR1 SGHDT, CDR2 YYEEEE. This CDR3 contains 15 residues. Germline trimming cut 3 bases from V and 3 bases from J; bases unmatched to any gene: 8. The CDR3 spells CASSSPRAGEETQYF. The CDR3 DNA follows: TGTGCCAGCAGCTCGCCCAGGGCGGGGGAAGAGACCCAGTACTTC.

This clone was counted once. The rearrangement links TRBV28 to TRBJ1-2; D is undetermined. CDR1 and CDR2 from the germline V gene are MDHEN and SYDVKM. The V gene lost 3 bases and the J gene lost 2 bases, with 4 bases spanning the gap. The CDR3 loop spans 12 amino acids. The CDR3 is CASSFQNYGYTF. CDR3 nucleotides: TGTGCCAGCAGTTTTCAGAACTATGGCTACACCTTC.

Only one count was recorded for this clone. The CDR3 nucleotides read TGTGCCAGCAGCCGAGGGGGACTAGCGGGAGGGTACGAGCAGTACTTC. Amino acids: CASSRGGLAGGYEQYF. This chain connects TRBV5-6 to TRBJ2-7, with 16 bases matching TRBD2. The CDR3 contains 16 residues. V shed 4 bases, J shed 4 bases, and the junction held 5 bases outside the gene matches. Germline CDR1 SGHDT, CDR2 YYEEEE.